The source of this T cell receptor beta chain is a study of blood T cell repertoires in COVID-19 (dated by TCRdb to between 2020 and 2021). About the study as a whole: Collaborator samples came from the United States, Italy and Spain and covered acute and convalescent phases of COVID-19. The sample metadata nearly always contained a de-identified subject ID, COVID-19 status, age in years and sex. HLA class I and class II types, where available, came from metadata supplied by the sample provider rather than from assay-based typing. The material from the prospective study consisted of cDNA or gDNA derived from T cells, B-cell-depleted T cells, or PBMCs. A freely available public database, intended as a resource for researchers studying the immune response to SARS-CoV-2, is where the repertoires were released. Samples were obtained from the ongoing ImmuneRACE study (first 160 participants) and from 1,200 or so subjects provided by 6 global collaborators. Subjects who had been exposed to COVID-19, were actively infected with it, or had recovered from it provided the deeply sampled blood TCRbeta repertoires that made up the dataset.

Overall results and qualifications from the work: Clinical and demographic metadata were provided uncurated, with the amount varying by source and participant.

A remark on this clone: It has no known antigen specificity. No much larger clone exists at a distance of one base, and base qualities are not known.

TCRbeta CDR3 regions were amplified from genomic DNA using the immunoSEQ Assay, a bias-controlled multiplex PCR. Processing in the source paper ran as follows. Within the assay, amplification of reference gene primers was used to estimate how many nucleated cells each sample contained. To quantify the absolute abundance of each unique TCRbeta CDR3 rearrangement, sequence reads were collapsed and filtered. For each sample, productive Simpson clonality was calculated as the square root of Simpson's diversity index over productive rearrangements. The table comes from immuneACCESS by way of TCRdb, which keeps in-frame sequences with V and J called. Part of the clones is missing from these tables; in studies checked, under half for an unresolved V gene and the rest for unknown reasons. That table is the source of V, J and clone size, and D and trimming were worked out from the DNA. This sample gives about 160,000 clones in total; 89% of them show up just once. The ten largest clones take up approximately 2.9% of the sample.

Whole blood was collected in K2EDTA tubes by collaborating institutions according to the institutions' own protocols. Collaborator samples were shipped for TCRbeta analysis as frozen whole blood, isolated PBMCs, or DNA extracted from either sample type. V and J lose 5 bases and 3 bases, and a span of 14 bases separates them. From cysteine to phenylalanine, the CDR3 is 15 amino acids long. The CDR3 DNA has 45 bases and is translated from base 1. From the germline V gene, CDR1 is SGHAT and CDR2 is FQNNGV. The rearrangement joined TRBV11-2 to TRBJ1-3, and the D gene may be TRBD1, 6 bases matching. The sequence derives from a man in his fifties or sixties with acute or convalescent COVID-19. The sample was peripheral blood. The nucleotide sequence reads as follows: TGTGCCAGCAGCCCATTTACAGGGATTGGAAACACCATATATTTT. Its protein reads: CASSPFTGIGNTIYF.